The 25 T cell receptor beta chains reported below all come from one sample, sequenced in a study of blood T cell repertoires in COVID-19. Here immunoSEQ multiplex PCR was the method, and the copy in TCRdb shows in-frame clones only, minus some. Of approximately 150,000 clones in the sample, approximately 84% are singletons; the top ten hold around 2.5%. Specimen: peripheral blood. The receptors were sampled from a human donor with acute or convalescent COVID-19. The donor label of this sample is uncertain.

The chain uses TRBV19 and TRBJ1-1; no firm D call. CDR3 size: 13 residues. Germline V gene lookup returns CDR1 LNHDA and CDR2 SQIVND (reference sequence). Between the trimmed V and J ends, which lost 3 bases and 3 bases, there was a span of 8 bases. CDR3 nucleotides: TGTGCCAGTAGTATGGAGTATCACACTGAAGCTTTCTTT. Translation gives CASSMEYHTEAFF.

This chain links TRBV19 with TRBJ1-4; 10 nucleotides match TRBD1. The CDR3 is 17 residues long. Germline V CDR1 and CDR2: LNHDA, SQIVND (reference sequence). Trimming cost V 3 bases and J 7 bases; bases outside gene matches: 11. The CDR3 here is CASSIRQGAFFGEKLFF. The CDR3, as DNA: TGTGCCAGTAGTATCCGACAGGGGGCTTTTTTCGGTGAAAAACTGTTTTTT.

The rearrangement links TRBV4-3 to TRBJ2-7; 11 nucleotides agree with TRBD2. The V gene end was trimmed by 0 bases and the J gene end by 4 bases; junction bases not matched to a gene: 5. CDR3 size: 16 residues. CDR1 is LGHNA and CDR2 is YSLEER in the germline V gene. The CDR3 coding sequence is TGCGCCAGCAGCCAAGATAGCGGGGGGGCCGTTTACGAGCAGTACTTC. Translated: CASSQDSGGAVYEQYF.

The chain couples TRBV5-5 to TRBJ2-1; 10 bases fit TRBD2. V trimming: 3 bases; J trimming: 7 bases; junction bases outside the gene matches: 10. Germline CDR1 reads SGHKS; CDR2 reads YYEKEE (reference sequence). The CDR3 length is 16 residues. The CDR3 is CASSSAEGLAVNEQFF. The CDR3 DNA follows: TGTGCCAGCAGCTCGGCCGAAGGACTAGCGGTTAATGAGCAGTTCTTC. Filled out from reference TRBV5-5 and TRBJ2-1, the complete variable domain reads DAGVTQSPTHLIKTRGQQVTLRCSPISGHKSVSWYQQVLGQGPQFIFQYYEKEERGRGNFPDRFSARQFPNYSSELNVNALLLGDSALYLCASSSAEGLAVNEQFFGPGTRLTVL.

V and J are TRBV18 and TRBJ1-4; perhaps TRBD1 as D (6 bases). V was shortened by 3 bases and J by 2 bases, with 19 bases between the two germline ends. The length of the CDR3 is 18 residues. Looked up from germline, CDR1 is KGHSH and CDR2 is LQKENI. The CDR3 nucleotides are TGTGCCAGCTCACCGGCCCAGGGGAGTCCTGCTACTAATGAAAAACTGTTTTTT. Translated: CASSPAQGSPATNEKLFF.

The CDR3 spells CASSPLAEGYNEQFF. The CDR3 DNA reads as TGTGCCAGCAGCCCCCTCGCGGAGGGTTACAATGAGCAGTTCTTC. This chain joins TRBV11-3 and TRBJ2-1; D is possibly TRBD2 (6 bases). V lost 5 bases, J lost 4 bases, and 15 bases lay in between. CDR3 size: 15 residues. Germline assignment: CDR1 SGHNT and CDR2 YENEEA.

This clone has more than one count but fewer than ten. This chain links TRBV4-1 with TRBJ2-3, with D tentatively TRBD2 (6 bases). V was shortened by 4 bases and J by 1 base, with 9 bases between the two germline ends. This CDR3 region has 14 residues. Germline CDR1 is MGHRA and CDR2 is YSYEKL. The CDR3: CASSRLAGTDTQYF. Written as DNA, the CDR3 is TGCGCCAGCAGCCGATTAGCGGGCACAGATACGCAGTATTTT.

The count of this clone is one. The chain uses TRBV6-5 and TRBJ1-5; 7 nucleotides align to TRBD1. The J segment lost 5 bases and the V segment lost 3 bases, leaving 4 bases of the junction unmatched. This CDR3 has 14 residues. The V gene's germline CDR1 is MNHEY and CDR2 SVGAGI. The CDR3: CASSYDRDYQPQHF. The CDR3 DNA is TGTGCCAGCAGTTATGACAGGGATTATCAGCCCCAGCATTTT.

This chain connects TRBV14 to TRBJ1-2, with D possibly matching TRBD1 (6 bases). Between the trimmed V and J ends, which lost 4 bases and 6 bases, there was a span of 21 bases. Germline CDR1 and CDR2: SGHDN and FVKESK. The CDR3 totals 16 residues. CDR3 nucleotides: TGTGCCAGCAGCCGTCGTCTCCCCGGGACAAGAAATGGCTACACCTTC. Residues: CASSRRLPGTRNGYTF.

The chain couples TRBV5-4 to TRBJ2-3; 7 positions match TRBD1. V was clipped by 4 bases and J by 4 bases; unmatched bases: 6. Germline V gene data show CDR1 as SGHNT and CDR2 as YYREEE (reference sequence). This CDR3 has 14 amino acids. CDR3 coding DNA: TGTGCCAGCAGCCAGAGACAGGGCTCAGATACGCAGTATTTT. Amino acids: CASSQRQGSDTQYF.

The V gene is TRBV4-3, the J gene TRBJ1-5; D not resolved. The CDR3 is 18 amino acids. Germline CDR1 is LGHNA and CDR2 is YSLEER. V lost 0 bases and J 6 bases, leaving 21 bases between the germline ends. The CDR3 sequence is CASSQDLAAVLSGQPQHF. In nucleotides, the CDR3 is TGCGCCAGCAGCCAAGATCTGGCCGCGGTTTTATCCGGTCAGCCCCAGCATTTT.

The chain employs TRBV7-2 and TRBJ1-5; D is unclear. The ends were cut back, 1 base at V and 6 bases at J, with 10 bases in the middle. Germline lookup yields CDR1 SGHTA and CDR2 FQGNSA. The CDR3 has 14 residues. The chain's CDR3 is CASSLGSGSQPQHF. The CDR3 DNA reads as TGTGCCAGCAGCTTAGGGTCAGGCAGTCAGCCCCAGCATTTT.

J is TRBJ2-3 and V is TRBV19, with 11 bases lining up with TRBD2. CDR1 LNHDA and CDR2 SQIVND come from the germline V gene (reference sequence). The ends lost 10 bases at V and 6 bases at J; junction bases unmatched: 18. CDR3 length: 17 amino acids. The CDR3, as DNA: TGTGCCACTGACTCGGGGCTAGCGGGAGGCGCATCGGATACGCAGTATTTT. Translated: CATDSGLAGGASDTQYF.

This chain links TRBV24-1 with TRBJ2-1; TRBD1 is a possible D gene (5 bases). V lost 3 bases and J 0 bases, leaving 11 bases between the germline ends. The CDR3 contains 16 residues. The V gene's germline CDR1 is KGHDR and CDR2 SFDVKD. CDR3 in amino acids: CATSDPSDSSYNEQFF. In DNA, the CDR3 is TGTGCCACCAGTGATCCGTCTGACAGCTCCTACAATGAGCAGTTCTTC.

The chain couples TRBV29-1 to TRBJ1-2, with 7 bases fitting TRBD1. V trimming: 6 bases; J trimming: 5 bases; junction bases outside the gene matches: 6. The CDR3 loop spans 12 amino acids. The germline V gene encodes CDR1 SQVTM and CDR2 ANQGSEA. The CDR3: CSVATGVYGYTF. In DNA form, the CDR3 reads TGCAGCGTCGCAACAGGGGTGTATGGCTACACCTTC.

The rearrangement joins TRBV27 to TRBJ1-5, with a possible D match to TRBD1 (6 bases). The V gene lost 0 bases and the J gene lost 4 bases, with 10 bases spanning the gap. This CDR3 has 15 amino acids. Germline loops: CDR1 MNHEY, CDR2 SMNVEV (reference sequence). CDR3 loop: CASSLSWDNNQPQHF. The CDR3 bases are TGTGCCAGCAGTTTATCTTGGGACAATAATCAGCCCCAGCATTTT.

This clone was seen a single time. The chain joins TRBV19 to TRBJ1-4; no clear D gene. V lost 7 bases to trimming and J lost 8 bases, with 17 bases between them. CDR1 LNHDA and CDR2 SQIVND come from the germline V gene (reference sequence). This CDR3 region has 14 residues. CDR3 sequence: CASTPLAGGEKLFF. CDR3 nucleotide sequence: TGTGCCAGTACCCCACTTGCCGGAGGCGAAAAACTGTTTTTT.

The chain is built from TRBV6-6 and TRBJ2-3; unclear D gene. The germline CDR1 and CDR2 sequences are MNHNY and SVGAGI (reference sequence). V lost 2 bases and J 7 bases, leaving 10 bases between the germline ends. CDR3 length equals 13 residues. CDR3 sequence reads: CASSYGHGYTQYF. CDR3 coding DNA: TGTGCCAGCAGTTACGGCCACGGGTATACGCAGTATTTT.

V gene TRBV5-6 combines with J gene TRBJ1-6; 9 bases line up with TRBD1. The V gene end was trimmed by 1 base and the J gene end by 9 bases; junction bases not matched to a gene: 8. CDR1 SGHDT and CDR2 YYEEEE come from the germline V gene. This CDR3 is built from 16 residues. CDR3: CASSLFRRQGGSPLHF. The CDR3 nucleotides are TGTGCCAGCAGCTTGTTTCGACGACAGGGGGGTTCACCCCTCCACTTT.

This chain joins TRBV5-4 and TRBJ2-1; 8 nucleotides line up with TRBD2. The germline gives CDR1 SGHNT, CDR2 YYREEE (reference sequence). This CDR3 contains 15 residues. The V and J ends lost 0 bases and 3 bases, in that order; junction bases with no gene match: 2. The CDR3 DNA reads TGTGCCAGCAGCTTGGGAGGGACTAGCTACAATGAGCAGTTCTTC. As protein: CASSLGGTSYNEQFF.

The V call is TRBV10-3, the J call TRBJ2-1; TRBD2 aligns across 8 bases. Germline CDR1 is ENHRY and CDR2 is SYGVKD. Trimming at V came to 4 bases and at J to 0 bases, leaving 5 bases not matched to a gene. The CDR3 has 16 amino acids. The CDR3 loop reads CAISVRLANSYNEQFF. Here the CDR3 DNA reads TGTGCCATCAGTGTGCGACTAGCGAACTCCTACAATGAGCAGTTCTTC.

This chain connects TRBV5-1 to TRBJ2-1; 9 bases agree with TRBD2. From germline, CDR1 is SGHRS and CDR2 YFSETQ. With V trimmed by 4 bases and J by 4 bases, 6 bases remained unmatched. This CDR3 contains 15 residues. The CDR3 sequence is CASSVLAGIYNEQFF. The CDR3 coding sequence is TGCGCCAGCAGCGTGCTAGCGGGGATATACAATGAGCAGTTCTTC.

The chain employs TRBV30 and TRBJ2-1; 7 nucleotides align to TRBD2. Germline V CDR1 and CDR2: GTSNPN, SVGIG (reference sequence). CDR3 length equals 14 residues. Trimming removed 2 bases from V and 4 bases from J; junction bases left unmatched: 5. CDR3 in amino acids: CAWSSASGYNEQFF. In nucleotides, the CDR3 is TGTGCCTGGAGTTCGGCTAGCGGATACAATGAGCAGTTCTTC.

This clone has more than one count but fewer than ten. The chain recombines TRBV10-3 with TRBJ2-1; D is undetermined. The CDR3 runs 16 residues. The germline V gene has CDR1 ENHRY and CDR2 SYGVKD. V was cut by 0 bases and J by 3 bases, with 12 bases left in between. CDR3 sequence: CAISESVAQLYNEQFF. CDR3 coding DNA: TGTGCCATCAGTGAGTCGGTAGCCCAACTCTACAATGAGCAGTTCTTC.

The chain has TRBV5-8 and TRBJ2-7, with 7 bases fitting TRBD1. The ends lost 6 bases at V and 2 bases at J; junction bases unmatched: 14. From germline, CDR1 is SGHTS and CDR2 YDEGEE. This CDR3 has 16 residues. CDR3 nucleotides: TGTGCCAGCACCCCCCTGACAGGGTCTAGGGCCTACGAGCAGTACTTC. Protein product: CASTPLTGSRAYEQYF.